This entry lists 10 T cell receptor delta chains sequenced from one sample in a study of gamma-delta chains in newborns, infants, children. TCRdb reprocessed the reads through CATT. The table has approximately 6,900 delta-chain clones, 2.1% seen once. The sample comprised blood. These receptors originate from a child who was a newborn, infant or young child, either healthy, febrile or measles-vaccinated (not recorded which).

This clone was counted between two and nine times. This likely came from a read error, as a far larger clone is one base away. This CDR3 is also generated by other DNA sequences in the sample. The chain is built from TRDV2 and TRDJ3, with 12 bases matching TRDD3. The CDR3 is made up of 18 amino acids. Germline lookup yields CDR1 GEAIGNYY and CDR2 EKD. DNA of the CDR3: TGTGCCTGTGACATACTGGGGGATACTAACCGGGACACCCGGCAGATGTTTTTC. It yields the protein CACDILGDTNRDTRQMFF.

As to this clone: The TCRdb protein, from a much larger clone, departs from this DNA's translation at residue 4, likely by read error; the protein shown derives from the DNA. The gene calls are TRDV2 and TRDJ2, with TRDD3 matching 8 bases. This CDR3 contains 16 residues. Germline values: CDR1 GEAIGNYY, CDR2 EKD. The V and J ends lost 5 bases and 3 bases, in that order; junction bases with no gene match: 10. CDR3 coding DNA: TGTGCCTGTGGCAGGGTGGGGGATCGGCTGACAGCACAACTCTTCTTT. Residues: CACGRVGDRLTAQLFF.

On this clone: A read error likely explains this, since a far larger clone differs by one base. The genes are TRDV2 and TRDJ1; D gene ambiguous. The CDR3 is 13 amino acids. With 0 bases removed from V and 2 bases from J, the gap between germline ends came to 6 bases. Germline assignment: CDR1 GEAIGNYY and CDR2 EKD. CDR3 sequence: CACDTWRTDKLIF. The CDR3 DNA reads as TGTGCCTGTGACACCTGGAGGACCGATAAACTCATCTTT.

About this clone: The protein recorded in TCRdb matches a much larger clone and deviates from this DNA's translation at residue 11, suggesting a read error; the protein here is obtained by translating the DNA. V usage is TRDV3 and J usage is TRDJ2; 11 nucleotides line up with TRDD3. V shed 2 bases and J 4 bases; nucleotides not matched to a gene: 12. The length of the CDR3 is 17 residues. CDR1 and CDR2 from the germline V gene are TVYSNPD and GDNSRS (reference sequence). CDR3 region: CAFEILGDNSSTAQLFF. CDR3 sequence (DNA): TGTGCCTTTGAGATACTGGGGGATAATTCTTCGACAGCACAACTCTTCTTT.

In its sample, this clone ranks as medium-sized. Additional DNA sequences in this sample encode the identical CDR3. The chain joins TRAV29/DV5 to TRDJ1, with 9 nucleotides matching TRDD3. With 1 base clipped from V and 0 bases from J, the junction kept 19 bases outside the gene matches. CDR3 length: 20 amino acids. Germline lookup yields CDR1 NSMFDY and CDR2 ISSIKDK. CDR3 DNA: TGTGCAGCAAGCCCTTCCCCTTACTGGGGGAACTTAAGGTACACCGATAAACTCATCTTT. It translates to CAASPSPYWGNLRYTDKLIF.

Concerning this clone: Being one base from a much bigger clone, this may be a read error. This chain links TRDV2 with TRDJ1; TRDD3 aligns across 8 bases. The CDR3 extends over 21 amino acids. V lost 0 bases, J lost 2 bases, and 22 bases stayed unmatched. Germline assignment: CDR1 GEAIGNYY and CDR2 EKD. CDR3 in DNA: TGTGCCTGTGACACCTTAGTACTGGGGGGTACAAGAGATAGGAGGACCGATAAACTCATCTTT. This gives the protein CACDTLVLGGTRDRRTDKLIF.

This clone counts as medium-sized. Other nucleotide sequences in the sample specify the same CDR3. The chain joins TRDV2 to TRDJ2; 9 bases line up with TRDD3. Losses at the gene ends were 3 bases for V and 1 base for J; bases not matched to a gene: 2. Germline values: CDR1 GEAIGNYY, CDR2 EKD. The CDR3 covers 15 residues. CDR3: CACDVLGDLTAQLFF. The CDR3 region has the DNA TGTGCCTGTGACGTACTGGGGGATTTGACAGCACAACTCTTCTTT.

This clone was counted a few times. Being one base from a much bigger clone, this may be a read error. This chain links TRDV2 with TRDJ3; TRDD3 matches 12 bases. V trimming: 5 bases; J trimming: 0 bases; junction bases outside the gene matches: 7. The CDR3 totals 19 residues. The germline V gene encodes CDR1 GEAIGNYY and CDR2 EKD. DNA for the CDR3: TGTGCCTGTGGCTGGGGGATACGCGATAGCTCCTGGGACACCCGACAGATGTTTTTC. Translated, it gives CACGWGIRDSSWDTRQMFF.

By share of the sample, this clone is large. This sample also contains other DNA sequences that code for the same CDR3. The chain couples TRDV2 to TRDJ3; 7 nucleotides align to TRDD3. With V trimmed by 0 bases and J by 2 bases, 0 bases remained unmatched. This CDR3 has 16 amino acids. CDR1 GEAIGNYY and CDR2 EKD come from the germline V gene. CDR3 region: CACDTWGTWDTRQMFF. In nucleotides, the CDR3 is TGTGCCTGTGACACCTGGGGGACCTGGGACACCCGACAGATGTTTTTC.

A few counts support this clone. The protein held in TCRdb is that of a much larger clone and does not match this DNA's translation at residue 6, likely because of a read error; the protein shown is translated from the DNA. The chain recombines TRDV2 with TRDJ1; 10 bases align to TRDD3. Trimming at V came to 0 bases and at J to 4 bases, leaving 13 bases not matched to a gene. Germline V gene lookup returns CDR1 GEAIGNYY and CDR2 EKD. CDR3 size: 18 residues. The CDR3, as DNA: TGTGCCTGTGACACCACGGAGAGTGGGGGATACCTGGGCGATAAACTCATCTTT. It codes for CACDTTESGGYLGDKLIF.